The 21 T cell receptor beta chains below were found in one sample sequenced in a study of monozygotic twins with inflammatory bowel disease. Reanalyzing the 5' RACE reads, TCRdb keeps one entry per CDR3 protein, without DNA. This table lists 110,000 to 150,000 distinct CDR3 sequences. Sequenced input: blood. Receptors originate from a human donor with ulcerative colitis or Crohn's disease, or a healthy co-twin of an affected twin (not recorded which).

V and J are TRBV6-5 and TRBJ1-6; TCRdb lists TRBD1, though no DNA is available to test this call. This CDR3 contains 13 residues. Germline V gives CDR1 MNHEY, CDR2 SVGAGI. CDR3 amino acids: CASSYGAAVTLHF.

The V call is TRBV6-5, the J call TRBJ1-2; as DNA is missing, the TRBD1 call by TCRdb cannot be tested. CDR1 is MNHEY and CDR2 is SVGAGI in the germline V gene. The length of the CDR3 is 13 residues. CDR3 amino acids: CASRNRVAYGYTF.

The chain joins TRBV10-3 to TRBJ2-3; TCRdb's D gene call, TRBD2, goes unchecked for lack of DNA. CDR1 is ENHRY and CDR2 is SYGVKD in the germline V gene. CDR3 size: 16 residues. The CDR3 reads CASCRTSGRAGDTQYF.

The chain couples TRBV9 to TRBJ2-1. Per the germline V gene, CDR1 is SGDLS and CDR2 is YYNGEE. The CDR3 is made up of 12 amino acids. Here the CDR3 reads CASSVMDNEQFF.

This CDR3 reads CSVVSSGTKVGNEQFF. This chain links TRBV29-1 with TRBJ2-1. The CDR3 extends over 16 amino acids. CDR1 is SQVTM and CDR2 is ANQGSEA in the germline V gene.

The rearrangement uses TRBV28 and TRBJ1-1. Germline loops: CDR1 MDHEN, CDR2 SYDVKM. The CDR3 extends over 12 amino acids. This CDR3 is CASSLENTEAFF.

The V call is TRBV12-3 or TRBV12-4, the J call TRBJ1-1. The CDR3 totals 14 residues. The CDR3 sequence is CASSLGRMNTEAFF.

The gene calls are TRBV2 and TRBJ2-2; TCRdb gives TRBD2 as the D gene, but with no DNA this cannot be confirmed. Germline lookup yields CDR1 SNHLY and CDR2 FYNNEI. The CDR3 length is 15 residues. The CDR3 here is CASIQLAGGTGELFF.

The chain carries TRBV28 and TRBJ2-3. The CDR3 has 12 amino acids. Germline CDR1 MDHEN, CDR2 SYDVKM. The CDR3 loop reads CASRVTRDTQYF.

The V gene is TRBV11-2, the J gene TRBJ1-6. CDR1 is SGHAT, CDR2 FQNNGV, per germline. The CDR3 spans 12 residues. The CDR3 region is CASSLKGWTLHF.

This sequence joins TRBV28 and TRBJ2-2; lacking DNA, the TRBD1 call made by TCRdb goes unchecked. CDR1 and CDR2 (germline): MDHEN, SYDVKM. CDR3 length: 17 residues. The CDR3 loop reads CASSPPRGSPPTGELFF.

The V gene is TRBV5-1, the J gene TRBJ2-1. This CDR3 has 15 amino acids. Germline V gene data show CDR1 as SGHRS and CDR2 as YFSETQ. This chain's CDR3 is CASSPTDISYNEQFF.

The chain is built from TRBV7-9 and TRBJ2-7; with no DNA, the TCRdb D assignment of TRBD1 cannot be verified. The CDR3 is 15 amino acids. Germline assignment: CDR1 SEHNR and CDR2 FQNEAQ (reference sequence). The chain's CDR3 is CASTKTGGSSYEQYF.

This chain uses TRBV28 with TRBJ2-3; TCRdb picks TRBD1, but there is no DNA to check that call. The CDR3 is 12 residues long. Germline-derived CDR1 and CDR2 are MDHEN and SYDVKM. CDR3: CATERQEDTQYF. The full variable domain, its missing parts supplied by reference TRBV28 and TRBJ2-3, is DVKVTQSSRYLVKRTGEKVFLECVQDMDHENMFWYRQDPGLGLRLIYFSYDVKMKEKGDIPEGYSVSREKKERFSLILESASTNQTSMYLCATERQEDTQYFGPGTRLTVL.

The chain carries TRBV3-1 and TRBJ1-1. Germline V gene data show CDR1 as LGHDT and CDR2 as YNNKEL (reference sequence). The CDR3 totals 14 residues. CDR3 sequence: CASSQRSTNTEAFF.

The chain employs TRBV7-2 and TRBJ2-1; absent DNA, TCRdb's TRBD2 call cannot be checked. Germline assignment: CDR1 SGHTA and CDR2 FQGNSA. The CDR3 totals 16 residues. The CDR3 protein is CASSLLAGVGSNEQFF.

The chain recombines TRBV15 with TRBJ1-2; without DNA, the TCRdb call of TRBD1 cannot be checked. CDR3 length equals 14 residues. The germline gives CDR1 LNHNV, CDR2 YYDKDF (reference sequence). The CDR3 protein is CATSGDTRRFGYTF. Supplemented by reference TRBV15 and TRBJ1-2, the full variable domain reads DAMVIQNPRYQVTQFGKPVTLSCSQTLNHNVMYWYQQKSSQAPKLLFHYYDKDFNNEADTPDNFQSRRPNTSFCFLDIRSPGLGDTAMYLCATSGDTRRFGYTFGSGTRLTVV.

CDR3: CASSLLAGKQETQYF. V is TRBV7-2 and J is TRBJ2-5; the D call from TCRdb, TRBD2, cannot be confirmed without DNA. Germline V gives CDR1 SGHTA, CDR2 FQGNSA. The CDR3 loop spans 15 amino acids.

This chain links TRBV7-2 with TRBJ1-5; TCRdb selects TRBD1, and the lack of DNA leaves this call unchecked. Germline assignment: CDR1 SGHTA and CDR2 FQGNSA. CDR3 length: 14 amino acids. The CDR3 spells CASSSPGPHQPQHF.

This chain joins TRBV10-1 and TRBJ2-5; TCRdb indicates TRBD1, and absent DNA this call remains unverified. The CDR3 loop spans 14 amino acids. In germline, CDR1 is WNHNN, CDR2 SYGVQD (reference sequence). The CDR3 loop reads CASSGSRVGQGKYF.

The V and J genes are TRBV6-2 or TRBV6-3 and TRBJ2-2; absent DNA, TCRdb's TRBD2 call cannot be checked. CDR1 and CDR2 (germline): MNHEY, SVGEGT. This CDR3 comprises 15 residues. The CDR3 here is CASSLGLAGPGELFF.